Each of the 25 T cell receptor beta chains below was sequenced from the same sample in a study of blood T cell repertoires in COVID-19. Profiling relied on immunoSEQ multiplex PCR, and the TCRdb table lists in-frame clones only, not all of them. This table has about 280,000 clones, approximately 86% appearing once. Sequencing was carried out using peripheral blood. The receptor source for this set is a woman in her twenties or thirties who had recovered from COVID-19.

The rearrangement uses TRBV27 and TRBJ2-3; D might be TRBD2 (5 bases). The V end was cut by 8 bases, the J end by 2 bases, with 17 bases between. The CDR3 has 15 residues. Looked up from germline, CDR1 is MNHEY and CDR2 is SMNVEV (reference sequence). The CDR3: CASVPQSGNTDTQYF. CDR3 sequence (DNA): TGTGCCAGCGTTCCTCAATCGGGGAACACAGATACGCAGTATTTT.

In the case of this clone: Other nucleotide sequences from this sample produce the same CDR3. V is TRBV7-2 and J is TRBJ2-2; weak D call: TRBD1 (6 bases). The CDR3 covers 15 residues. The V and J ends lost 1 base and 5 bases respectively, with 11 bases between them. Per germline, CDR1 SGHTA and CDR2 FQGNSA. The chain's CDR3 is CASSLVGQGTGELFF. In DNA form, the CDR3 reads TGTGCCAGCAGCTTAGTAGGGCAGGGGACCGGGGAGCTGTTTTTT.

The chain carries TRBV6-1 and TRBJ1-3; TRBD1 aligns across 7 bases. V shed 2 bases, J shed 4 bases, and the junction held 11 bases outside the gene matches. CDR3 length: 17 amino acids. CDR1 MNHNS and CDR2 SASEGT come from the germline V gene. CDR3 DNA: TGTGCCAGCAGTGAACAGGGGGTCCAAGTGAGAGGAAACACCATATATTTT. This sequence encodes CASSEQGVQVRGNTIYF.

This clone was seen only once. V usage is TRBV19 and J usage is TRBJ2-5; 7 bases align to TRBD1. The CDR3 length is 15 residues. Germline V gene lookup returns CDR1 LNHDA and CDR2 SQIVND (reference sequence). V lost 5 bases and J lost 5; bases outside the gene matches: 11. CDR3 in amino acids: CASSAGGTELETQYF. As DNA, the CDR3 is TGTGCCAGTAGTGCTGGTGGGACAGAACTTGAGACCCAGTACTTC. Filled out from reference TRBV19 and TRBJ2-5, the complete variable domain reads DGGITQSPKYLFRKEGQNVTLSCEQNLNHDAMYWYRQDPGQGLRLIYYSQIVNDFQKGDIAEGYSVSREKKESFPLTVTSAQKNPTAFYLCASSAGGTELETQYFGPGTRLLVL.

The chain has TRBV3-1 (or the pseudogene TRBV3-2) and TRBJ2-4, with 8 bases fitting TRBD2. The CDR3 is made up of 18 amino acids. V lost 4 bases and J lost 3; bases outside the gene matches: 14. From germline, CDR1 is LGHDT and CDR2 YNNKEL (reference sequence). The CDR3: CASSLRGGARYGKNIQYF. The CDR3, as DNA: TGTGCCAGCAGCCTCCGGGGGGGGGCTCGCTATGGCAAAAACATTCAGTACTTC.

This chain links TRBV7-2 with TRBJ2-7, with 9 bases that match TRBD2. The CDR3 is 14 amino acids. Germline V gene sequence: CDR1 SGHTA, CDR2 FQGNSA. V lost 4 bases and J lost 4; bases outside the gene matches: 5. The CDR3 DNA sequence: TGTGCCAGCAGCTCCGGACTAGCGCAGTACGAGCAGTACTTC. This gives the protein CASSSGLAQYEQYF.

The rearrangement joins TRBV2 to TRBJ2-7, with D perhaps matching TRBD2 (5 bases). Trimming removed 1 base from V and 6 bases from J, with 10 bases in between. CDR1 is SNHLY, CDR2 FYNNEI, per germline. This CDR3 contains 13 residues. The CDR3, as DNA: TGTGCCAGCAGTGAAGTTGAGGGTAGCGAGCAGTACTTC. Protein product: CASSEVEGSEQYF.

J is TRBJ1-2 and V is TRBV19; no definite D call. This CDR3 has 15 amino acids. CDR1 LNHDA and CDR2 SQIVND come from the germline V gene (reference sequence). Between the trimmed V and J ends, which lost 6 bases and 4 bases, there was a span of 18 bases. The CDR3: CASRRSDFDLYGYTF. CDR3 DNA: TGTGCCAGTAGAAGAAGTGACTTCGACCTCTATGGCTACACCTTC. Supplemented by reference TRBV19 and TRBJ1-2, the full variable domain reads DGGITQSPKYLFRKEGQNVTLSCEQNLNHDAMYWYRQDPGQGLRLIYYSQIVNDFQKGDIAEGYSVSREKKESFPLTVTSAQKNPTAFYLCASRRSDFDLYGYTFGSGTRLTVV.

The chain links TRBV10-2 to TRBJ2-2; 8 bases match TRBD2. J gave up 7 bases and V 0 bases, and 4 bases lay outside the gene matches. Germline assignment: CDR1 WSHSY and CDR2 SAAADI. The CDR3 sequence is 15 residues long. DNA of the CDR3: TGCGCCAGCAGTGAGTCTAGGCTAGCGGGCGGGGAGCTGTTTTTT. Its protein is CASSESRLAGGELFF.

The rearrangement links TRBV3-1 (or the pseudogene TRBV3-2) to TRBJ2-2, with D maybe TRBD2 (6 bases). There are 14 residues in the CDR3. Germline loops: CDR1 LGHDT, CDR2 YNNKEL (reference sequence). V lost 1 base and J 9 bases, leaving 12 bases between the germline ends. CDR3 sequence reads: CASSQGAAGRELFF. CDR3 bases: TGTGCCAGCAGCCAAGGCGCGGCGGGGAGGGAGCTGTTTTTT.

The chain recombines TRBV19 with TRBJ1-1; TRBD1 aligns across 9 bases. The V segment lost 5 bases and the J segment 4 bases; nucleotides outside the gene matches: 14. This CDR3 is 17 amino acids long. Per germline, CDR1 LNHDA and CDR2 SQIVND (reference sequence). CDR3 loop: CASSPRTGEGIGTEAFF. The CDR3 DNA is TGTGCCAGTAGTCCCCGGACAGGGGAGGGGATTGGCACTGAAGCTTTCTTT.

The rearrangement joins TRBV6-2 or TRBV6-3 to TRBJ2-3; TRBD2 agrees at 12 bases. This CDR3 is 15 amino acids long. V shed 5 bases and J 9 bases; nucleotides not matched to a gene: 9. Germline CDR1 is MNHEY and CDR2 is SVGEGT. The CDR3 region has the DNA TGTGCCAGCAGTAAACTAGCGGGAGGAGCGCGGACGCAGTATTTT. It is translated as CASSKLAGGARTQYF.

The chain is built from TRBV6-5 and TRBJ2-7; 12 bases agree with TRBD2. J was trimmed by 6 bases and V by 7 bases; bases with no gene match: 10. In germline, CDR1 is MNHEY, CDR2 SVGAGI. The CDR3 spans 15 residues. In DNA form, the CDR3 reads TGTGCCAGCACCAACCCGCTAGCGGGGGGGGGCGAGCAGTACTTC. Amino acid sequence: CASTNPLAGGGEQYF.

The chain has TRBV28 and TRBJ1-2, with a tentative D call TRBD1 (6 bases). The CDR3 loop spans 14 amino acids. CDR1 is MDHEN, CDR2 SYDVKM, per germline. V lost 2 bases and J 2 bases, leaving 9 bases between the germline ends. The CDR3 sequence: CASSLSDRNYGYTF. CDR3 nucleotides: TGTGCCAGCAGTTTAAGCGACAGGAACTATGGCTACACCTTC.

The genes are TRBV7-9 and TRBJ2-7; maybe TRBD1 (5 bases). This CDR3 spans 13 amino acids. The germline V gene has CDR1 SEHNR and CDR2 FQNEAQ (reference sequence). Trimming removed 6 bases at V and 4 bases at J, with 13 bases between. The CDR3 region is CASSFRERYEQYF. The CDR3 DNA reads TGTGCCAGCAGTTTCAGGGAAAGATACGAGCAGTACTTC.

The table lists this clone with a few counts. V usage is TRBV7-3 and J usage is TRBJ1-2, with 8 bases identical to TRBD1. V shed 5 bases, J shed 12 bases, and the junction held 11 bases outside the gene matches. CDR3 size: 13 residues. The germline gives CDR1 SGHTA, CDR2 FQGTGA. The CDR3 reads CASSETPGGLNTF. The CDR3 DNA follows: TGTGCCAGCAGCGAAACCCCAGGGGGCCTTAACACCTTC.

The chain has TRBV11-1 and TRBJ1-1; no clear D. The ends were cut back, 5 bases at V and 4 bases at J, with 11 bases in the middle. Per the germline V gene, CDR1 is SGHAT and CDR2 is FQDESV (reference sequence). The CDR3 sequence is 13 residues long. CDR3 residues: CASSAVPGTEAFF. Written as DNA, the CDR3 is TGTGCCAGCAGCGCAGTCCCGGGCACTGAAGCTTTCTTT. The full variable domain, in which reference TRBV11-1 and TRBJ1-1 provide the parts outside the CDR3, is EAEVAQSPRYKITEKSQAVAFWCDPISGHATLYWYRQILGQGPELLVQFQDESVVDDSQLPKDRFSAERLKGVDSTLKIQPAELGDSAMYLCASSAVPGTEAFFGQGTRLTVV.

This clone was seen a single time. The chain is built from TRBV19 and TRBJ1-6; weak D call: TRBD1 (6 bases). Trimming pared 5 bases from V and 7 bases from J, leaving 15 bases between. Germline V gene lookup returns CDR1 LNHDA and CDR2 SQIVND (reference sequence). The CDR3 runs to 15 residues. The CDR3 nucleotides are TGTGCCAGTAGTCAAGGGGGTCATTCGAATTCACCCCTCCACTTT. Its translation is CASSQGGHSNSPLHF.

On this clone itself: At one boundary the junction diverges from the germline segment, which might be a read error. Written as DNA, the CDR3 is TGTGCCAGCAGGTACTTCAGGGGAACTGAAGCTTTCTTT. Translating gives CASRYFRGTEAFF. This chain connects TRBV6-5 to TRBJ1-1, with D possibly matching TRBD1 (6 bases). Germline V gene lookup returns CDR1 MNHEY and CDR2 SVGAGI. This CDR3 is built from 13 residues.

The CDR3 here is CASSEWGEVQPQHF. The CDR3 DNA is TGTGCCAGCAGTGAATGGGGGGAAGTACAGCCCCAGCATTTT. The chain joins TRBV6-1 to TRBJ1-5; TRBD1 is a possible D gene (5 bases). With 2 bases removed from V and 7 bases from J, the gap between germline ends came to 12 bases. In germline, CDR1 is MNHNS, CDR2 SASEGT. This CDR3 contains 14 residues.

The chain has TRBV28 and TRBJ2-1; 9 bases line up with TRBD1. V dropped 7 bases and J dropped 8; count of bases not matched to a gene: 9. The CDR3 loop spans 14 amino acids. The germline gives CDR1 MDHEN, CDR2 SYDVKM. CDR3 sequence: CASKKRDRAHEQFF. Here the CDR3 DNA reads TGTGCCAGCAAAAAGCGGGACAGGGCCCATGAGCAGTTCTTC.

The chain employs TRBV5-4 and TRBJ2-1; 9 bases line up with TRBD1. V trimming: 1 base; J trimming: 8 bases; junction bases outside the gene matches: 19. Germline V CDR1 and CDR2: SGHNT, YYREEE (reference sequence). The CDR3 has 19 amino acids. The CDR3 DNA sequence: TGTGCCAGCAGCTTGTCGGGCCGGGACAGGGTCCCTTCCCTTCATGAGCAGTTCTTC. This encodes CASSLSGRDRVPSLHEQFF.

The rearrangement uses TRBV28 and TRBJ1-5; D is undetermined. CDR3 length: 12 amino acids. CDR1 and CDR2 from the germline V gene are MDHEN and SYDVKM. Deletions cut 6 bases from V and 4 bases from J, with 7 bases between. The CDR3 protein is CASRVVNQPQHF. DNA for the CDR3: TGTGCCAGCAGGGTAGTAAATCAGCCCCAGCATTTT.

In its sample, this clone was seen a few times. This chain connects TRBV19 to TRBJ2-7, with D unresolved. Germline V gene data show CDR1 as LNHDA and CDR2 as SQIVND (reference sequence). There are 13 residues in the CDR3. Trimming shortened V by 5 bases and J by 3 bases, and 11 bases separated the two germline ends. CDR3 bases: TGTGCCAGTAGTCCCCGTTGGAGCTACGAGCAGTACTTC. Translating it yields CASSPRWSYEQYF. The full variable domain, its missing parts supplied by reference TRBV19 and TRBJ2-7, is DGGITQSPKYLFRKEGQNVTLSCEQNLNHDAMYWYRQDPGQGLRLIYYSQIVNDFQKGDIAEGYSVSREKKESFPLTVTSAQKNPTAFYLCASSPRWSYEQYFGPGTRLTVT.

This clone was observed a few times. V gene TRBV6-2 or TRBV6-3 combines with J gene TRBJ2-2; the match to TRBD2 covers 9 bases. This CDR3 is 17 amino acids long. Germline V lookup: CDR1 MNHEY, CDR2 SVGEGT. The J segment lost 6 bases and the V segment lost 6 bases, leaving 14 bases of the junction unmatched. The CDR3: CASSSQPGLAPAGELFF. CDR3 nucleotide sequence: TGTGCCAGCAGCTCTCAACCGGGACTAGCCCCGGCCGGGGAGCTGTTTTTT.